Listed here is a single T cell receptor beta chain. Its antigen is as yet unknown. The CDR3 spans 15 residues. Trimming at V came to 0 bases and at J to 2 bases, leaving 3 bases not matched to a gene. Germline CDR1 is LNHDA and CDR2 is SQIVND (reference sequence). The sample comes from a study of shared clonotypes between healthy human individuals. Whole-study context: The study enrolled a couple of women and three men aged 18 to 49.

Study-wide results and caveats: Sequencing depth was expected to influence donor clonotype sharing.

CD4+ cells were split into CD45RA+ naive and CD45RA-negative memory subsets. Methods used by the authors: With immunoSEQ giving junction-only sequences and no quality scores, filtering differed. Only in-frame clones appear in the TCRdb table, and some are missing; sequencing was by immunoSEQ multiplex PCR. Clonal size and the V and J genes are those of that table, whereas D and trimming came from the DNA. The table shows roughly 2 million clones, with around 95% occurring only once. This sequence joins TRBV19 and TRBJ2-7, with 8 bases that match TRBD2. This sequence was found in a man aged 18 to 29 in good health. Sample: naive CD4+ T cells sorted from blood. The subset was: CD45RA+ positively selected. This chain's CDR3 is CASSIEAGVTYEQYF. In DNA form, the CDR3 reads TGTGCCAGTAGTATAGAAGCGGGAGTAACCTACGAGCAGTACTTC.